These 18 T cell receptor beta chains came from one sample sequenced in a study of cytomegalovirus exposure and HLA in healthy donors. Amplification used 60 Vbeta primers and 13 Jbeta primers. Sequencing used immunoSEQ multiplex PCR; TCRdb keeps in-frame clones, though not all of them. The sample consists of approximately 68,000 clones, roughly 75% of them appearing once. Source material: PBMCs. The origin of the receptors is a woman aged 25 to 39 in good health and CMV-seropositive.

The rearrangement uses TRBV9 and TRBJ2-2; possibly TRBD2 for D (7 bases). Germline loops: CDR1 SGDLS, CDR2 YYNGEE. Between the trimmed V and J ends, which lost 2 bases and 5 bases, there was a span of 19 bases. The CDR3 sequence is 17 residues long. The CDR3 DNA follows: TGTGCCAGCAGCGTCCTCCCTCCCGGGGGGCGTACCGGGGAGCTGTTTTTT. Translation gives CASSVLPPGGRTGELFF.

V is TRBV18 and J is TRBJ2-7; D is perhaps TRBD2 (7 bases). The CDR3 loop spans 14 amino acids. Germline CDR1 is KGHSH and CDR2 is LQKENI. V was shortened by 1 base and J by 3 bases, with 10 bases between the two germline ends. The CDR3 protein is CASSPQGGGYEQYF. The CDR3 DNA follows: TGTGCCAGCTCACCACAGGGGGGGGGCTACGAGCAGTACTTC.

The chain joins TRBV7-2 to TRBJ2-2; D is perhaps TRBD1 (6 bases). The V end was cut by 3 bases, the J end by 2 bases, with 10 bases between. CDR3 length: 15 residues. Germline CDR1 is SGHTA and CDR2 is FQGNSA. In nucleotides, the CDR3 is TGTGCCAGCAGCTTCGCAGGGGTTAACACCGGGGAGCTGTTTTTT. As protein: CASSFAGVNTGELFF.

The chain uses TRBV6-5 and TRBJ1-6, with D possibly TRBD1 on 5 matching bases. This CDR3 is 15 amino acids long. The germline V gene encodes CDR1 MNHEY and CDR2 SVGAGI. Deletions cut 0 bases from V and 10 bases from J, with 13 bases between. Here the CDR3 reads CASSYSRDLDSPLHF. CDR3 in DNA: TGTGCCAGCAGTTACTCGAGGGACTTGGACTCACCCCTCCACTTT.

The chain recombines TRBV28 with TRBJ1-1; a possible D gene is TRBD1 (5 bases). V shed 2 bases and J shed 1 base, with 14 bases lying between them. The CDR3 covers 16 residues. The germline V gene has CDR1 MDHEN and CDR2 SYDVKM. The CDR3 DNA is TGTGCCAGCAGTTTAGGTGGGGGGGGACCGAACACTGAAGCTTTCTTT. Translating it yields CASSLGGGGPNTEAFF.

The chain links TRBV27 to TRBJ1-6; a possible D gene is TRBD1 (5 bases). Germline CDR1 and CDR2: MNHEY and SMNVEV (reference sequence). The ends were cut back, 5 bases at V and 8 bases at J, with 16 bases in the middle. The CDR3 runs 15 residues. The CDR3 reads CASSTYKGAHSPLHF. CDR3 DNA sequence: TGTGCCAGCAGTACCTACAAAGGGGCCCATTCACCCCTCCACTTT.

The rearrangement links TRBV10-2 to TRBJ1-3; D might be TRBD1 (5 bases). The germline V gene has CDR1 WSHSY and CDR2 SAAADI. V was cut by 3 bases and J by 0 bases, with 12 bases left in between. This CDR3 is built from 16 residues. The CDR3 region has the DNA TGCGCCAGCAGTGACCCTGACAGAGTCTCTGGAAACACCATATATTTT. Translated, it gives CASSDPDRVSGNTIYF.

The chain links TRBV27 to TRBJ1-4; unclear D gene. V lost 4 bases, J lost 8 bases, and 11 bases lay in between. Looked up from germline, CDR1 is MNHEY and CDR2 is SMNVEV (reference sequence). This CDR3 region has 13 residues. The chain's CDR3 is CASSSRTDEKLFF. In DNA, the CDR3 is TGTGCCAGCAGTTCCCGGACTGACGAAAAACTGTTTTTT.

The genes are TRBV18 and TRBJ2-7; D is unclear. Trimming pared 1 base from V and 1 base from J, leaving 5 bases between. The CDR3 spans 13 residues. CDR1 and CDR2 from the germline V gene are KGHSH and LQKENI. The CDR3 loop is CASSPHSSYEQYF. DNA of the CDR3: TGTGCCAGCTCACCACACAGTTCCTACGAGCAGTACTTC.

The chain couples TRBV7-2 to TRBJ2-7, with 9 bases fitting TRBD1. This CDR3 has 17 amino acids. The J segment lost 6 bases and the V segment lost 4 bases, leaving 16 bases of the junction unmatched. CDR1 is SGHTA, CDR2 FQGNSA, per germline. In nucleotides, the CDR3 is TGTGCCAGCAGCTCGGACAGGGGACGAAAAGGCGGGGCCGAGCAGTACTTC. Residues: CASSSDRGRKGGAEQYF.

The rearrangement joins TRBV6-1 to TRBJ1-3, with D possibly TRBD1 on 6 matching bases. The CDR3 length is 14 residues. Trimming cost V 6 bases and J 0 bases, with 9 bases left between them. Germline loops: CDR1 MNHNS, CDR2 SASEGT. CDR3 loop: CASRTGSSGNTIYF. The CDR3 bases are TGTGCCAGCAGGACAGGAAGCTCTGGAAACACCATATATTTT.

V and J are TRBV7-3 and TRBJ2-3; TRBD1 might be the D (6 bases). The CDR3 length is 15 residues. Germline assignment: CDR1 SGHTA and CDR2 FQGTGA. Trimming cost V 0 bases and J 6 bases, with 13 bases left between them. The CDR3 region has the DNA TGTGCCAGCAGCTTAACAGGCCAGGGGTGGGATACGCAGTATTTT. Its translation: CASSLTGQGWDTQYF.

The chain carries TRBV15 and TRBJ2-5, with no clear D. The germline gives CDR1 LNHNV, CDR2 YYDKDF (reference sequence). V lost 0 bases and J lost 1, with 9 bases in between. The CDR3 is made up of 15 amino acids. The CDR3 spells CATSRDYDSQETQYF. CDR3 coding DNA: TGTGCCACCAGCAGAGATTATGATAGCCAAGAGACCCAGTACTTC.

This chain uses TRBV15 with TRBJ2-1; D is perhaps TRBD1 (8 bases). V lost 5 bases to trimming and J lost 4 bases, with 18 bases between them. Germline loops: CDR1 LNHNV, CDR2 YYDKDF (reference sequence). The length of the CDR3 is 16 residues. The CDR3 region is CATSHGAGTGYNEQFF. Written as DNA, the CDR3 is TGTGCCACCAGCCACGGAGCGGGGACAGGTTACAATGAGCAGTTCTTC.

The chain has TRBV29-1 and TRBJ2-2; 7 bases match TRBD1. The CDR3 has 14 amino acids. CDR1 is SQVTM, CDR2 ANQGSEA, per germline. V lost 7 bases and J lost 1; bases outside the gene matches: 6. The CDR3 is CSALGQVNTGELFF. CDR3 in DNA: TGCAGCGCCCTTGGACAGGTGAACACCGGGGAGCTGTTTTTT.

J is TRBJ1-1 and V is TRBV7-2; maybe TRBD1 (5 bases). The ends were cut back, 0 bases at V and 4 bases at J, with 9 bases in the middle. The germline gives CDR1 SGHTA, CDR2 FQGNSA. CDR3 size: 14 residues. Written as DNA, the CDR3 is TGTGCCAGCAGCTTAGCGAAGGGGCGCACTGAAGCTTTCTTT. Translating gives CASSLAKGRTEAFF.

This chain uses TRBV11-2 with TRBJ2-2; D gene uncertain. V was cut by 0 bases and J by 4 bases, with 9 bases left in between. Germline V CDR1 and CDR2: SGHAT, FQNNGV. This CDR3 spans 15 amino acids. This CDR3 reads CASSLDPSRTGELFF. For the CDR3, the DNA is TGTGCCAGCAGCTTAGATCCCTCCCGCACCGGGGAGCTGTTTTTT. The entire variable domain, with the rest obtained from reference TRBV11-2 and TRBJ2-2, is as follows: EAGVAQSPRYKIIEKRQSVAFWCNPISGHATLYWYQQILGQGPKLLIQFQNNGVVDDSQLPKDRFSAERLKGVDSTLKIQPAKLEDSAVYLCASSLDPSRTGELFFGEGSRLTVL.

The chain recombines TRBV5-6 with TRBJ2-5; the D gene is possibly TRBD2 (7 bases). Germline V lookup: CDR1 SGHDT, CDR2 YYEEEE. The V gene lost 4 bases and the J gene lost 2 bases, with 15 bases spanning the gap. The CDR3 contains 15 residues. The CDR3 DNA reads as TGTGCCAGCAGCGAGGGGGGGTTGATTCAAGAGACCCAGTACTTC. Its translation is CASSEGGLIQETQYF.